This T cell receptor (beta chain) came from a study of TIL therapy for anti-PD-1-resistant metastatic lung cancer. A remark on this clone: Its antigen is unidentified.

Study-wide findings and caveats: TIL cultures after expansion showed higher clonality and lower diversity than baseline tumor (median roughly 6.3% vs 31%). Many TIL product clones were absent from baseline tumor, suggesting clonal contraction.

Sequencing used immunoSEQ v3. The data were produced by immunoSEQ multiplex PCR, yet TCRdb's version contains in-frame clones alone and is incomplete. The table has about 26,000 clones, roughly 63% seen once. Time point reported: pre-treatment sample, taken before nivolumab and TIL therapy. The tumor samples were excised metastases, mostly pleural nodules or supraclavicular lymph nodes. This TCR came from a woman aged 30 to 85 with non-small cell lung cancer. This material consisted of tumor tissue, taken at baseline.

The CDR3 reads CASSLSRATYEQYF. CDR3 DNA sequence: TGTGCCAGCAGCTTATCCAGGGCGACCTACGAGCAGTACTTC. This sequence joins TRBV11-3 and TRBJ2-7; weak D call: TRBD1 (5 bases). The CDR3 length is 14 residues. The germline V and J ends were trimmed by 2 bases and 2 bases, with 10 bases remaining between them. Per germline, CDR1 SGHNT and CDR2 YENEEA.